These 9 T cell receptor beta chains share one sample of origin, sequenced in a study of T cell repertoires in cytomegalovirus infection. TCRdb processed the reads anew with MiXCR; each CDR3 protein has one entry. Here the sample spans about 400,000 distinct CDR3 sequences, 18% being singletons. Sequencing was carried out using PBMCs. The receptors shown here come from a human donor in good health (CMV status not recorded). Some clones in this sample may be carry-over from other donors' samples.

The chain combines TRBV2 with TRBJ1-4, with a tentative D call TRBD1 (6 bases). The germline CDR1 and CDR2 sequences are SNHLY and FYNNEI. The V end lost 6 bases, the J end lost 11 bases, and 22 bases lay between the germline ends. This CDR3 spans 15 amino acids. DNA of the CDR3: TGTGCCAGCAGCCGAGGCGTGGACGGAGGGGGGAAACTGTTTTTT. Its protein product is CASSRGVDGGGKLFF.

CDR3 sequence (DNA): TGTGCCAGCAGCTTCCTCTTCGAGACAGGGGCACCCCATGAGCAGTTCTTC. Translating gives CASSFLFETGAPHEQFF. This chain links TRBV7-9 with TRBJ2-1; 8 nucleotides align to TRBD1. The CDR3 sequence is 17 residues long. With 3 bases clipped from V and 8 bases from J, the junction kept 15 bases outside the gene matches. Germline V gene lookup returns CDR1 SEHNR and CDR2 FQNEAQ (reference sequence).

The rearrangement links TRBV15 to TRBJ1-2, with D possibly being TRBD1 (5 bases). The CDR3 length is 15 residues. Germline loops: CDR1 LNHNV, CDR2 YYDKDF (reference sequence). The ends were cut back, 1 base at V and 4 bases at J, with 13 bases in the middle. The CDR3: CATSRAAAGGYGYTF. CDR3 coding DNA: TGTGCCACCAGCAGAGCGGCAGCTGGGGGCTATGGCTACACCTTC.

V usage is TRBV15 and J usage is TRBJ2-7; 8 bases are a match to TRBD1. Unmatched junction bases numbered 4, after V lost 0 bases and J lost 3 bases. Germline lookup yields CDR1 LNHNV and CDR2 YYDKDF (reference sequence). The CDR3 covers 15 residues. The DNA of the CDR3 is TGTGCCACCAGCAGAGATCCCGGACAGGGCTACGAGCAGTACTTC. It yields the protein CATSRDPGQGYEQYF.

This clonotype was picked up many times. The chain recombines TRBV7-2 with TRBJ2-1, with D tentatively TRBD2 (5 bases). This CDR3 is built from 14 residues. With 1 base removed from V and 4 bases from J, the gap between germline ends came to 8 bases. CDR1 and CDR2 (germline): SGHTA, FQGNSA. The CDR3: CASSLGWEYNEQFF. For the CDR3, the DNA is TGTGCCAGCAGCTTAGGGTGGGAGTACAATGAGCAGTTCTTC.

The sample holds many counts of this clonotype. J is TRBJ2-1 and V is TRBV12-3 or TRBV12-4, with D perhaps being TRBD1 or TRBD2 (5 bases each). The CDR3 totals 14 residues. V lost 5 bases, J lost 6 bases, and 14 bases lay in between. In nucleotides, the CDR3 is TGTGCCAGCAGTCGCTCCGGGGCCCGCAATGAGCAGTTCTTC. The encoded protein is CASSRSGARNEQFF.

This clonotype occurred a few times. This CDR3 reads CASGLGQGLVLNEQFF. The CDR3 bases are TGTGCTAGTGGTTTGGGACAGGGACTAGTTCTAAATGAGCAGTTCTTC. V is TRBV12-5 and J is TRBJ2-1; possible D gene TRBD2, 8 bases. Germline V gene lookup returns CDR1 LGHNT and CDR2 FRNRAP. The length of the CDR3 is 16 residues. The V and J ends lost 1 base and 7 bases respectively, with 17 bases between them. The full variable domain, with the rest looked up from reference TRBV12-5 and TRBJ2-1, is DARVTQTPRHKVTEMGQEVTMRCQPILGHNTVFWYRQTMMQGLELLAYFRNRAPLDDSGMPKDRFSAEMPDATLATLKIQPSEPRDSAVYFCASGLGQGLVLNEQFFGPGTRLTVL.

This clonotype was seen a handful of times. The chain combines TRBV5-1 with TRBJ2-1, with D tentatively TRBD1 (6 bases). CDR1 and CDR2 (germline): SGHRS, YFSETQ. The germline V and J ends were trimmed by 4 bases and 15 bases, with 20 bases remaining between them. The CDR3 sequence is 13 residues long. The CDR3 nucleotides read TGCGCCAGCAGCACACACAGGGCTGCTGGTAGGTTCTTC. It specifies CASSTHRAAGRFF.

The V and J genes are TRBV2 and TRBJ2-2, with TRBD2 matching 10 bases. Per the germline V gene, CDR1 is SNHLY and CDR2 is FYNNEI. J gave up 1 base and V 6 bases, and 2 bases lay outside the gene matches. The CDR3 runs to 15 residues. CDR3: CASRWTSGNTGELFF. CDR3 coding DNA: TGTGCCAGCAGATGGACTAGCGGGAACACCGGGGAGCTGTTTTTT.